This TCR beta chain was profiled in a study of control samples from healthy donors and cancer patients. The data were produced by immunoSEQ multiplex PCR, yet TCRdb's version contains in-frame clones alone and is incomplete. The sample has 150,000 or so clones, under 95% seen once. There are 19 residues in the CDR3. The J segment lost 3 bases and the V segment lost 1 base, leaving 17 bases of the junction unmatched. Germline CDR1 is SGHVS and CDR2 is FQNEAQ. The receptor was derived from a man aged 18-30 years in good health. The chain joins TRBV7-8 to TRBJ2-5; TRBD2 agrees at 7 bases. Sequenced material: blood. CDR3 in amino acids: CASSLERRGFANRKETQYF. CDR3 DNA sequence: TGTGCCAGCAGCTTAGAACGGCGGGGGTTCGCAAACCGCAAAGAGACCCAGTACTTC.